This TCR beta chain was found in a study of blood T cell repertoires in COVID-19. Study summary: Acute and convalescent COVID-19 specimens originated in the United States, Italy and Spain. Sample material is recorded as cDNA or gDNA derived from T cells, B-cell-depleted T cells, or PBMCs.

Germline-derived CDR1 and CDR2 are LNHNV and YYDKDF (reference sequence). This CDR3 spans 16 amino acids. With 0 bases clipped from V and 5 bases from J, the junction kept 2 bases outside the gene matches. As originally analysed: Reference gene primers were amplified, and this amplification served to estimate nucleated cell counts. TCRdb keeps only in-frame clones here, not all; method: immunoSEQ multiplex PCR. D and trimming were read from the DNA, whereas the V and J calls and clone size are those reported in that table. The data show 50,000 to 70,000 clones, 70% to 90% seen once. This clone was detected only once.

Material: peripheral blood. The chain links TRBV15 to TRBJ2-2; the match to TRBD2 covers 11 bases. This TCR was sampled from a man aged 45-60 years with active COVID-19. CDR3 coding DNA: TGTGCCACCAGCAGAGATAGCGGGAGGGAAACCGGGGAGCTGTTTTTT. Translating gives CATSRDSGRETGELFF.